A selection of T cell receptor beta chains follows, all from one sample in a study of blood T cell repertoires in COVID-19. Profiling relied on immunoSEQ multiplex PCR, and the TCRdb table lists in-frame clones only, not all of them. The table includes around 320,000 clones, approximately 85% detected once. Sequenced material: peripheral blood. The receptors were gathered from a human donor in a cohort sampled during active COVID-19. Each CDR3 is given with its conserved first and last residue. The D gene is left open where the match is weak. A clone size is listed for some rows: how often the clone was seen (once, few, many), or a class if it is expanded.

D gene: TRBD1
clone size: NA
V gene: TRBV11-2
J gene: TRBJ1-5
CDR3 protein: CASSLYRDRGAQHF
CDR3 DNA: TGTGCCAGCAGCTTATACCGGGACAGGGGGGCCCAGCATTTT

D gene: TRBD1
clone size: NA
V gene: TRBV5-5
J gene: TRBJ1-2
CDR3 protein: CASSHSAGQGPSYGYTF
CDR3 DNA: TGTGCCAGCAGCCATTCCGCCGGACAGGGACCCAGCTATGGCTACACCTTC

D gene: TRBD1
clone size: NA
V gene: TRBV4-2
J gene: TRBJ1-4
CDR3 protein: CASSQGDSPTNEKLFF
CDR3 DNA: TGTGCCAGCAGCCAGGGGGACAGTCCAACTAATGAAAAACTGTTTTTT

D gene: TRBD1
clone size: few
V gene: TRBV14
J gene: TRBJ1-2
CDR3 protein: CASSPGTVVGYTF
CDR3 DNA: TGTGCCAGCAGTCCAGGGACAGTTGTTGGCTACACCTTC

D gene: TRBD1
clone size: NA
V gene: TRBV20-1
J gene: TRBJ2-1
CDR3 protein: CSASVRTGGYNEQFF
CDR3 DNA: TGCAGTGCTAGTGTCCGGACAGGGGGCTACAATGAGCAGTTCTTC

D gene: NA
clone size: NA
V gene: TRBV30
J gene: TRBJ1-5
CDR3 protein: CAWGRYSNQPQHF
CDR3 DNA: TGTGCCTGGGGCCGATATAGCAATCAGCCCCAGCATTTT

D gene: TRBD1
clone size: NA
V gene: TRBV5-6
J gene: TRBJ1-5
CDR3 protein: CASSSDRRNQPQHF
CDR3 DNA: TGTGCCAGCAGCTCGGACAGGCGGAATCAGCCCCAGCATTTT

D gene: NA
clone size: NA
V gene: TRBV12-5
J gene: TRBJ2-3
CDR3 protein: CASEKGVTDTQYF
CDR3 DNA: TGTGCTAGTGAGAAGGGGGTCACAGATACGCAGTATTTT

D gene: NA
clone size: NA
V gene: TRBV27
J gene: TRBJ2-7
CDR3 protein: CASSLTGRSNEQYF
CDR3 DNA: TGTGCCAGCAGTTTGACAGGGAGGTCGAACGAGCAGTACTTC

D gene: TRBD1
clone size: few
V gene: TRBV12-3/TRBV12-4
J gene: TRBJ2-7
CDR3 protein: CASSLDRGTWYF
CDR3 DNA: TGTGCCAGCAGCCTGGACAGGGGAACGTGGTACTTC

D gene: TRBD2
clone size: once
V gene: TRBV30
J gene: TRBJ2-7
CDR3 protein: CAWSPPGGAYEQYF
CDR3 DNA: TGTGCCTGGAGCCCTCCGGGGGGAGCCTACGAGCAGTACTTC

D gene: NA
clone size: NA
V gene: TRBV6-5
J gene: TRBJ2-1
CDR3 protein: CASSTSRGAYNEQFF
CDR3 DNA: TGTGCCAGCAGTACCTCACGCGGAGCCTACAATGAGCAGTTCTTC

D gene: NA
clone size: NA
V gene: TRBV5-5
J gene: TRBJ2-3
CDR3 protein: CASSFSQGLVDTQYF
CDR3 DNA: TGTGCCAGCAGCTTTTCGCAGGGGTTGGTAGATACGCAGTATTTT

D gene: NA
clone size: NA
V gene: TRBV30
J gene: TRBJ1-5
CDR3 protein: CAWSGSGDQPQHF
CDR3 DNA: TGTGCCTGGAGTGGATCGGGAGATCAGCCCCAGCATTTT

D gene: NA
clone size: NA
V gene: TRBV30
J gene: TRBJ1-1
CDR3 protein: CAWSVQENTEAFF
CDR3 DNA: TGTGCCTGGAGTGTACAAGAGAACACTGAAGCTTTCTTT

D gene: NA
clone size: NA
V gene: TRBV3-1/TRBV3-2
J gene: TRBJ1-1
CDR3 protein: CASSRGRANTEAFF
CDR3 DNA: TGTGCCAGCAGCCGCGGGAGAGCGAACACTGAAGCTTTCTTT

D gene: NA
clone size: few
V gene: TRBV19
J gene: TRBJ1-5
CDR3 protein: CASSIQGWQPQHF
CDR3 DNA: TGTGCCAGTAGTATCCAGGGTTGGCAGCCCCAGCATTTT

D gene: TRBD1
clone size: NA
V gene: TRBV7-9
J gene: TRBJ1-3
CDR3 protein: CASSTGQGSGNTIYF
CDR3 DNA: TGTGCCAGCAGCACGGGACAGGGCTCTGGAAACACCATATATTTT

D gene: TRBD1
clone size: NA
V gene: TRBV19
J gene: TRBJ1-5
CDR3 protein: CASSHTPKMDRARRNQPQHF
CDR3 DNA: TGTGCCAGTAGCCATACCCCGAAAATGGACAGGGCAAGGCGCAATCAGCCCCAGCATTTT

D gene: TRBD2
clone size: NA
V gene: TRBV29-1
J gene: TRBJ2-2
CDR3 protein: CSVGAGGQFTGELFF
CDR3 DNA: TGCAGCGTTGGGGCGGGAGGACAGTTCACCGGGGAGCTGTTTTTT

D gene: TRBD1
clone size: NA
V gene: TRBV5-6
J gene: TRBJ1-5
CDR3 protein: CASSLDRGRGQPQHF
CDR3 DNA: TGTGCCAGCAGCCTTGACAGGGGGCGCGGGCAGCCCCAGCATTTT

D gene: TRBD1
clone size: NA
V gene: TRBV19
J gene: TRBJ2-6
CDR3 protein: CASYSDRGLPGANVLTF
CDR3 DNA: TGTGCCAGCTACTCGGACAGGGGACTTCCTGGGGCCAACGTCCTGACTTTC

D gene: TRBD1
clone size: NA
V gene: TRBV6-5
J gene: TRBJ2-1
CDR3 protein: CASSYGTGGIEQFF
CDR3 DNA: TGTGCCAGCAGTTACGGGACAGGGGGTATTGAGCAGTTCTTC

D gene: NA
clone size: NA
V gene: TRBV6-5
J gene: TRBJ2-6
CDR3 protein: CASRGSGANVLTF
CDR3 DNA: TGTGCCAGCCGAGGCTCTGGGGCCAACGTCCTGACTTTC

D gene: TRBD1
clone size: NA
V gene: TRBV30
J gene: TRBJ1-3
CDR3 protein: CAWSVNRGKLNTIYF
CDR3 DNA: TGTGCCTGGAGTGTAAACAGGGGAAAATTAAACACCATATATTTT

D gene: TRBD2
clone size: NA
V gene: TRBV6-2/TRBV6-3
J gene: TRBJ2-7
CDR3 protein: CASSLLAGSYEQYF
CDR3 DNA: TGTGCCAGCAGCCTTCTAGCGGGGTCCTACGAGCAGTACTTC

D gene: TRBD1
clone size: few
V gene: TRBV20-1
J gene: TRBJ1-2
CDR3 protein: CSASPGQGASYGYTF
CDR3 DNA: TGCAGTGCTAGTCCGGGACAGGGAGCCTCCTATGGCTACACCTTC

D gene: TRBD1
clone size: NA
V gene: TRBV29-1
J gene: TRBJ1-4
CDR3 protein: CSVGPTGVNEKLFF
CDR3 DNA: TGCAGCGTTGGTCCGACAGGGGTAAATGAAAAACTGTTTTTT

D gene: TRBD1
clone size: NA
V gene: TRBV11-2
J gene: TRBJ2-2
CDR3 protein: CASSLGQGSAGELFF
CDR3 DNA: TGTGCCAGCAGCTTAGGACAGGGTTCGGCCGGGGAGCTGTTTTTT

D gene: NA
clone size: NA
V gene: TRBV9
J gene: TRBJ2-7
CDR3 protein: CASSEGLYGEQYF
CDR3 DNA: TGTGCCAGCAGCGAGGGACTTTATGGTGAGCAGTACTTC

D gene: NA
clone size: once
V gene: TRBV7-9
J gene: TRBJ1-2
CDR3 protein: CASSSPGDYGYTF
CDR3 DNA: TGTGCCAGCAGCTCGCCCGGTGACTATGGCTACACCTTC

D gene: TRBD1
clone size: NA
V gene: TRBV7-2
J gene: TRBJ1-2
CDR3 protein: CASRLDRANYGYTF
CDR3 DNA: TGTGCCAGCAGACTCGACAGGGCTAACTATGGCTACACCTTC

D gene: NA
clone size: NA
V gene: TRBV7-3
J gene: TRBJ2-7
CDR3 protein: CASSLRAPSSEQYF
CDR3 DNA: TGTGCCAGCAGCTTAAGAGCCCCAAGTTCCGAGCAGTACTTC

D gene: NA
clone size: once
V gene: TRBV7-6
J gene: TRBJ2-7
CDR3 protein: CASSLDSRGTYEQYF
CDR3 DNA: TGTGCCAGCAGCTTAGATTCTCGGGGGACCTACGAGCAGTACTTC

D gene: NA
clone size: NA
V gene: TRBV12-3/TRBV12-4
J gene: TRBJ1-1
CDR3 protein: CASRSGVEAFF
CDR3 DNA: TGTGCCAGCAGGTCAGGTGTTGAAGCTTTCTTT

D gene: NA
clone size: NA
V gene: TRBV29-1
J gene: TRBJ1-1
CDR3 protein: CSVVRGSGTEAFF
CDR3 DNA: TGCAGCGTTGTCAGGGGTTCGGGCACTGAAGCTTTCTTT

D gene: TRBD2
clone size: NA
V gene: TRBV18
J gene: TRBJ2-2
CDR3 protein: CASSPTSGVRNTGELFF
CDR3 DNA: TGTGCCAGCTCACCTACTAGCGGGGTGCGTAACACCGGGGAGCTGTTTTTT

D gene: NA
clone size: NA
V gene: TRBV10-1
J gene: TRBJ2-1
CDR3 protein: CASSESGADNNEQFF
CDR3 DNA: TGCGCCAGCAGTGAGTCAGGGGCGGACAACAATGAGCAGTTCTTC

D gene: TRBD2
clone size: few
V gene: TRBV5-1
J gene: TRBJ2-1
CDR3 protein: CASRSSGSSYNEQFF
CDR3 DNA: TGCGCCAGCAGATCTAGCGGATCGTCCTACAATGAGCAGTTCTTC

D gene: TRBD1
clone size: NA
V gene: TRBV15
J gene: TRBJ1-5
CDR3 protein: CATSTDRAYNQPQHF
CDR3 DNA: TGTGCCACCAGCACCGACAGGGCCTACAATCAGCCCCAGCATTTT

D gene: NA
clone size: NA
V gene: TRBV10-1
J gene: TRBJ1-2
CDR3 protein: CASSEAGLIYGYTF
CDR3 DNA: TGCGCCAGCAGTGAGGCGGGACTGATCTATGGCTACACCTTC

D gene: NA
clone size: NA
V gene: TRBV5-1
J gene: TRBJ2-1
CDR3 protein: CASSLGTPRVTNEQFF
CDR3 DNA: TGCGCCAGCAGCTTGGGGACCCCGAGGGTGACCAATGAGCAGTTCTTC

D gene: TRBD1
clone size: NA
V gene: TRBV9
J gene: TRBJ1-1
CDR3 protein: CASSDTGVAFF
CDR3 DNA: TGTGCCAGCTCGGACACAGGGGTAGCTTTCTTT

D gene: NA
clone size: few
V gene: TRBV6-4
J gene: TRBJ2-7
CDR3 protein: CASRPQPGSGEQYF
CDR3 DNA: TGTGCCAGCAGACCGCAGCCCGGATCGGGCGAGCAGTACTTC

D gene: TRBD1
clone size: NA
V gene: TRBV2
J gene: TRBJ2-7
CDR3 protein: CASSEEGAYRGTFGYEQYF
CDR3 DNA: TGTGCCAGCAGTGAAGAGGGGGCCTACAGGGGTACCTTCGGGTACGAGCAGTACTTC

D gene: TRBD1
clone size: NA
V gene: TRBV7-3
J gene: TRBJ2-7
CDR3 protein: CASSTGTGGEQYF
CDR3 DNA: TGTGCCAGCAGTACCGGGACAGGGGGTGAGCAGTACTTC

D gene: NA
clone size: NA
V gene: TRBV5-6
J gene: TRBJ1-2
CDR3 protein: CASSLVITGNYGYTF
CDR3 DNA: TGTGCCAGCAGCTTGGTTATAACAGGGAACTATGGCTACACCTTC

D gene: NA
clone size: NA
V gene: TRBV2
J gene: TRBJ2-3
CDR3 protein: CASSEATGYFTDTQYF
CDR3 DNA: TGTGCCAGCAGTGAAGCCACAGGGTACTTCACAGATACGCAGTATTTT

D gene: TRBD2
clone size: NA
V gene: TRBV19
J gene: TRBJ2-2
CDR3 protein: CASSINSGGKELFF
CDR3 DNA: TGTGCCAGTAGTATTAATTCCGGGGGGAAGGAGCTGTTTTTT

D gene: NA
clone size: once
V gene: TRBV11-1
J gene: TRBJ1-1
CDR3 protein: CASRGQGEAFF
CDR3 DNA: TGTGCCAGTAGAGGTCAGGGTGAAGCTTTCTTT

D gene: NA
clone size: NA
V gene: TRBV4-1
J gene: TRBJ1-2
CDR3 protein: CASSQESRAYDGYTF
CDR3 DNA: TGCGCCAGCAGCCAAGAAAGCAGGGCTTACGATGGCTACACCTTC

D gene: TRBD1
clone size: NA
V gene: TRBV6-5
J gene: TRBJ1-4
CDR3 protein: CASRADRGIDEKLFF
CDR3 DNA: TGTGCCAGCCGGGCGGACAGGGGGATTGATGAAAAACTGTTTTTT

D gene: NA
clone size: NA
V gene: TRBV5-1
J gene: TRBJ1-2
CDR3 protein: CASSPGDLQGNYGYTF
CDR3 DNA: TGCGCCAGCAGCCCCGGGGACCTCCAGGGGAACTATGGCTACACCTTC

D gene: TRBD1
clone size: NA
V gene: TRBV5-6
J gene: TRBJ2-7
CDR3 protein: CASSRDRAEQYF
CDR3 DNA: TGTGCCAGCAGCAGAGACAGGGCCGAGCAGTACTTC

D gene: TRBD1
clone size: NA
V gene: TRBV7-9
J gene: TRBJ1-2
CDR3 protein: CASSLVTGVLRYGYTF
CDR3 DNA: TGTGCCAGCAGCTTAGTTACAGGGGTCCTTCGCTATGGCTACACCTTC

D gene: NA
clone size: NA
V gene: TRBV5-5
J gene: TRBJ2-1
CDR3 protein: CASSLETSYNEQFF
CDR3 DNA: TGTGCCAGCAGCTTGGAGACTAGCTACAATGAGCAGTTCTTC

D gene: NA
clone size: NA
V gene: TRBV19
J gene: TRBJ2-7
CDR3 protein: CASSIDQTRSHYEQYF
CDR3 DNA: TGTGCCAGTAGTATAGATCAGACAAGGTCCCACTACGAGCAGTACTTC

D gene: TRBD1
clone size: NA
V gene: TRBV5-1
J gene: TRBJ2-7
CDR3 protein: CASSLVPYRGASHEQYF
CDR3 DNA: TGCGCCAGCAGCTTGGTCCCTTACAGGGGAGCCTCCCACGAGCAGTACTTC